The entry below describes one T cell receptor beta chain. This record comes from a study of blood T cell repertoires in COVID-19. Across the whole study: In each case, the material was cDNA or gDNA derived from T cells, B-cell-depleted T cells, or PBMCs.

As handled by the study authors: Amplification with reference gene primers provided the estimates of nucleated cell counts. The method was immunoSEQ multiplex PCR; TCRdb's version includes in-frame clones alone and lacks a portion of them. V and J calls and clone size follow that table, whereas D and trimming were derived from the DNA. The repertoire holds under 500,000 clones, with roughly 89% as singletons. The CDR3 length is 15 residues. The sample was peripheral blood. The TCR was taken from a woman in her 30s with acute or convalescent COVID-19. The chain has TRBV21-1 and TRBJ2-3; the D segment call TRBD1 is taken from the table without a DNA check. TRBV21-1 is deemed a pseudogene. The CDR3: CASSRGTGTTDTQYF. CDR3 bases: TGTGCCAGCAGCAGGGGGACAGGGACGACAGATACGCAGTATTTT.